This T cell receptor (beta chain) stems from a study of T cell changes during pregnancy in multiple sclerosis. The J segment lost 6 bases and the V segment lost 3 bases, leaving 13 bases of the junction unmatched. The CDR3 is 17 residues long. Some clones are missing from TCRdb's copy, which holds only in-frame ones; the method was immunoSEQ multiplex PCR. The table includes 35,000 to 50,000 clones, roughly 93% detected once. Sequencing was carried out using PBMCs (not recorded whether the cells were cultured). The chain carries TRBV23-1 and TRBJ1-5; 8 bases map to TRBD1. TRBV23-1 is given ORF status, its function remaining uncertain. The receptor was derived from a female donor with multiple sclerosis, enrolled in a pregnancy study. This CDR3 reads CASSQVDKTGAIQPQHF. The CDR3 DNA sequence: TGCGCCAGCAGTCAGGTTGATAAGACAGGGGCAATTCAGCCCCAGCATTTT.